Listed below are T cell receptor beta chains from one sample, sequenced in a study of T cell responses to AZD1222 COVID-19 vaccine. TCRdb's copy holds only in-frame clones and misses some; the assay was immunoSEQ multiplex PCR. In the table there are over 150,000 clones, about 91% of which are singletons. The source was peripheral blood, collected on day 0 of MenACWY control vaccination. The source is an adult in good health. Each CDR3 is given without its conserved first and last residue. The order of the fields is V gene, J gene, CDR3 protein.

>TRBV4-2|TRBJ1-2
ASSQDRSGGSYGYT
>TRBV6-5|TRBJ1-2
ASSYSTRQGTYGYT
>TRBV5-5|TRBJ1-1
ASSLWQSEAF
>TRBV5-6|TRBJ1-5
ASSLAGPSNQPQH
>TRBV30|TRBJ1-5
AWRANSNQPQH
>TRBV21-1|TRBJ1-2
ASTEREGEEYYGYT
>TRBV9|TRBJ2-2
ASSVGTQNTGELF
>TRBV3-1/TRBV3-2|TRBJ2-7
ASSLRSGRTLLGEQY
>TRBV7-3|TRBJ2-1
ASSDSGRALPAYNEQF
>TRBV9|TRBJ2-6
ASGKGSGANVLT
>TRBV6-5|TRBJ1-5
ASRDAVSARQPQH
>TRBV2|TRBJ2-1
ASRASSVLYNEQF
>TRBV11-2|TRBJ2-7
ASRPTTGLEYEQY
>TRBV2|TRBJ1-2
ASLVGQSYGYT
>TRBV24-1|TRBJ2-5
ATSDLGGETQY
>TRBV6-5|TRBJ2-1
ASSTGGAINEQF
>TRBV19|TRBJ2-3
ASRTDRTDTQY
>TRBV10-3|TRBJ1-6
AISAQQGLGSPLH
>TRBV19|TRBJ1-5
ASSTATGPDQPQH
>TRBV6-5|TRBJ1-3
ASTWGNTIY
>TRBV2|TRBJ2-7
ASSFASYEQY
>TRBV6-2/TRBV6-3|TRBJ1-6
ASRPTGGRDQRGQSLH
>TRBV5-6|TRBJ2-7
ASSLTGHYEQY
>TRBV6-5|TRBJ2-5
ASSYGRETQY
>TRBV16|TRBJ2-1
ASSPPSGSVYNEQF
>TRBV2|TRBJ1-4
ASSEGQGVGLF
>TRBV27|TRBJ2-7
ASSQQGAPYEQY
>TRBV29-1|TRBJ2-3
SVSFFSGVTDTQY
>TRBV9|TRBJ2-2
ASSVDVTGELF
>TRBV29-1|TRBJ1-5
SVQRYSNQPQH
>TRBV6-5|TRBJ2-7
ASRPGTGVEQY
>TRBV11-3|TRBJ2-3
ASSLGTSGSTDTQY
>TRBV27|TRBJ2-7
ATSTRSGRVGEQY
>TRBV24-1|TRBJ1-4
ATDSRRDKVNEKLF
>TRBV29-1|TRBJ2-1
SVDPLAYNEQF
>TRBV9|TRBJ2-7
ASSVAPYRVTGEQY